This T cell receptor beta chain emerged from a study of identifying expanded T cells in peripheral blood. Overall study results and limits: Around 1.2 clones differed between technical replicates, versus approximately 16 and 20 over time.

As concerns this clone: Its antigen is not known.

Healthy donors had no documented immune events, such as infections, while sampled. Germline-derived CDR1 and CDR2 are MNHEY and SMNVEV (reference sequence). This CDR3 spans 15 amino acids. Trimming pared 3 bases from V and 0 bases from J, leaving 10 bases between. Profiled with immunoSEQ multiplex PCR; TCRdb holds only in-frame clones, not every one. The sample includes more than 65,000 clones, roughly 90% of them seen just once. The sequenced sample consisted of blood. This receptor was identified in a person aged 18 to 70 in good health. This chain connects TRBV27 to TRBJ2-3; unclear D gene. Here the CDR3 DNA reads TGTGCCAGCAGTTTTGACGGACCTAGCACAGATACGCAGTATTTT. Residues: CASSFDGPSTDTQYF.